This T cell receptor beta chain was obtained from a study of metastatic and nonmetastatic thyroid tumors. Study details: Malignant thyroid and benign thyroid patients provided blood and tumor or nodule tissue whose repertoires were compared.

There are 18 residues in the CDR3. After removal of 1 base from V and 6 bases from J, the junction contained 18 bases not matched to a gene. Per the germline V gene, CDR1 is SGHRS and CDR2 is YFSETQ. Authors' methods: In papillary thyroid cancer, a distant-metastasis classifier was built using CDR3 differences across clinicopathological groups. Through MiXCR, TCRdb re-clonotyped the PCR reads. The V and J calls shown here were made by TCRdb, not taken from the authors' results. This sample has some 29,000 clones; around 7% occur once, and the top ten carry around 44%. This clone was picked up many times. Its specificity is not known. Patients underwent thyroid surgery, and none had received any treatment before it. General study results and limits: It was reportedly found that TCR beta diversity was significantly higher in malignant thyroid tumors than in benign nodules, a difference seen in both blood and tumor samples.

The receptor's source is a female donor with papillary thyroid cancer or a benign thyroid nodule (not recorded which). Some clones in this sample may be carry-over from other donors' samples. The sequenced sample consisted of blood. The chain recombines TRBV5-1 with TRBJ2-7; 8 nucleotides agree with TRBD1. CDR3 amino acids: CASSLQSPPGQVEFEQYF. DNA of the CDR3: TGCGCCAGCAGCTTGCAGTCACCCCCGGGACAGGTGGAGTTCGAGCAGTACTTC.